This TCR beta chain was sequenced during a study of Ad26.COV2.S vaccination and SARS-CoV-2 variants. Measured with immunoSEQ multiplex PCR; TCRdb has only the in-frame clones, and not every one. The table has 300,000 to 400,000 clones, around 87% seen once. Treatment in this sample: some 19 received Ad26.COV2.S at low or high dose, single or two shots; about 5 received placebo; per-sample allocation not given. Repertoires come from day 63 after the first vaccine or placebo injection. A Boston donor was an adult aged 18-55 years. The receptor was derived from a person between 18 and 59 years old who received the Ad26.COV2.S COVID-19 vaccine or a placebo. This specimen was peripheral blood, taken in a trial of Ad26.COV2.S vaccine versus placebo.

The CDR3 spells CASSYLRGRTEAFF. The CDR3 bases are TGTGCCAGCAGTTACCTCCGGGGGCGTACTGAAGCTTTCTTT. This chain uses TRBV6-2 or TRBV6-3 with TRBJ1-1, with D tentatively TRBD1 (6 bases). V lost 2 bases, J lost 5 bases, and 12 bases lay in between. The V gene's germline CDR1 is MNHEY and CDR2 SVGEGT. The CDR3 totals 14 residues.